The present T cell receptor beta chain was sequenced within a study of cytomegalovirus exposure and HLA in healthy donors. Regarding the study as a whole: In a later analysis, CMV-associated beta chains were mostly HLA-associated, it appeared. Data from an earlier analysis indicated that most TCR beta V segments were productive either about 87% or about 30% of the time. Highly shared variants forming one cluster were likely a sequencing artifact.

Points on this clone: The antigen remains undetermined.

Healthy bone marrow donors formed the donor group. PCR employed 60 Vbeta and 13 Jbeta primers. Method: immunoSEQ multiplex PCR; TCRdb's copy keeps in-frame clones and lacks some. The sample lists roughly 70,000 clones; roughly 82% were seen once. In germline, CDR1 is SGHNT, CDR2 YENEEA. With V trimmed by 5 bases and J by 1 base, 8 bases remained unmatched. The CDR3 sequence is 16 residues long. The sequenced sample was PBMCs. The chain is built from TRBV11-3 and TRBJ2-5, with TRBD1 identical over 9 bases. The clonotype originates from a man aged 70-80 years in good health and CMV-seronegative. The CDR3 nucleotides are TGTGCCAGCAGCCTCGGGACAGGGCGTACCCAAGAGACCCAGTACTTC. Residues: CASSLGTGRTQETQYF. Filled out from reference TRBV11-3 and TRBJ2-5, the complete variable domain reads EAGVVQSPRYKIIEKKQPVAFWCNPISGHNTLYWYLQNLGQGPELLIRYENEEAVDDSQLPKDRFSAERLKGVDSTLKIQPAELGDSAVYLCASSLGTGRTQETQYFGPGTRLLVL.